The TCR beta chain under discussion was sequenced for a study of blood T cell repertoires in COVID-19. TCRdb's copy holds only in-frame clones and misses some; the assay was immunoSEQ multiplex PCR. This table has fewer than 250,000 clones, around nine tenths appearing once. This CDR3 spans 16 amino acids. The V gene lost 2 bases and the J gene lost 1 base, with 15 bases spanning the gap. Looked up from germline, CDR1 is SGHTS and CDR2 is YDEGEE. The V gene is TRBV5-8, the J gene TRBJ2-5; TRBD2 is a possible D gene (6 bases). The sequence was collected from a man in his 60s with acute or convalescent COVID-19. Sequencing was done on a sample of peripheral blood. CDR3 DNA sequence: TGTGCCAGCAGCTTCGTATGGAGGGCCTTCCAAGAGACCCAGTACTTC. Translation gives CASSFVWRAFQETQYF. The complete variable domain, with remaining parts taken from reference TRBV5-8 and TRBJ2-5, reads EAGVTQSPTHLIKTRGQQATLRCSPISGHTSVYWYQQALGLGLQFLLWYDEGEERNRGNFPPRFSGRQFPNYSSELNVNALELEDSALYLCASSFVWRAFQETQYFGPGTRLLVL.